The clone carrying this T cell receptor beta chain was counted between two and nine times. What it binds is unknown. Trimming removed 4 bases from V and 1 base from J; junction bases left unmatched: 8. Germline V gives CDR1 KGHSH, CDR2 LQKENI. This CDR3 contains 18 residues. This sample was taken from a study of identical twins. General study points: While abundant cord blood beta clonotypes carried fewer insertions, memory repertoires showed no such pattern. Models underestimated TCR alpha sharing (out-of-frame) in monozygotic twins.

MiXCR, run by TCRdb on the 5' RACE reads, gives a single entry per CDR3 protein. The sample has a few hundred thousand distinct CDR3 sequences, approximately 14% seen once. These sequences were also reported in another study, on yellow fever vaccine responses in identical twins. That investigation notes: As reported, the vaccine T cell response of twins seemed partly convergent and partly personalized.

The material sequenced was CD4+ T cells sorted from blood. The clonotype comes from a woman aged 18-35 years in good health. V and J are TRBV18 and TRBJ2-3, with 13 bases matching TRBD2. CDR3 sequence (DNA): TGTGCCAGCTCACGGGAGACTAGCGGGGGGAGCCGCACAGATACGCAGTATTTT. Protein product: CASSRETSGGSRTDTQYF.